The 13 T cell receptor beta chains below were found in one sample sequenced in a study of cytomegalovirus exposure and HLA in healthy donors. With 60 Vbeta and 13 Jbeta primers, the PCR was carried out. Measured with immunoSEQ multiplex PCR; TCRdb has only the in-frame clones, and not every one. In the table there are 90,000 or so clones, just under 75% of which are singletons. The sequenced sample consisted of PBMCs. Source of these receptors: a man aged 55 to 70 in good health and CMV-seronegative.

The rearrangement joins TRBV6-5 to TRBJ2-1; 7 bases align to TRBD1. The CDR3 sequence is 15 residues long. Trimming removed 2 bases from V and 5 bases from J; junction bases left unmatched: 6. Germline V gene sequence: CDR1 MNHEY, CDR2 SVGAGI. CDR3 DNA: TGTGCCAGCAGTTACAGGACAGGTAACGACAATGAGCAGTTCTTC. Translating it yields CASSYRTGNDNEQFF.

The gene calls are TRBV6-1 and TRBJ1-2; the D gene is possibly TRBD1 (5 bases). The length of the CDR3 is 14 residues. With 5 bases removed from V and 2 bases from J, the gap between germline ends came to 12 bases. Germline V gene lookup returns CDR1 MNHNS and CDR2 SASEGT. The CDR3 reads CASSRQGLNYGYTF. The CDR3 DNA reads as TGTGCCAGCAGTAGGCAGGGTCTAAACTATGGCTACACCTTC.

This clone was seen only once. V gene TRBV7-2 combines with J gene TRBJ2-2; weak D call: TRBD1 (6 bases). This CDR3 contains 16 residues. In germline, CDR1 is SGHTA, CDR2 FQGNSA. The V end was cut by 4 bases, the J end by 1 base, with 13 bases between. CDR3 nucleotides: TGTGCCAGCAGCTCGCCTCTGACAGGGAACACCGGGGAGCTGTTTTTT. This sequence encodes CASSSPLTGNTGELFF.

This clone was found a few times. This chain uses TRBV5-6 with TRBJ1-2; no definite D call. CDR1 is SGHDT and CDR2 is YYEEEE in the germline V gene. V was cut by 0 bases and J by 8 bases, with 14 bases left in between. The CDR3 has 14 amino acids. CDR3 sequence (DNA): TGTGCCAGCAGCTTGGAAATGGCCAGGAAGGGCTACACCTTC. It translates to CASSLEMARKGYTF. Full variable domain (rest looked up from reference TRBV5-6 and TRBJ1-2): DAGVTQSPTHLIKTRGQQVTLRCSPKSGHDTVSWYQQALGQGPQFIFQYYEEEERQRGNFPDRFSGHQFPNYSSELNVNALLLGDSALYLCASSLEMARKGYTFGSGTRLTVV.

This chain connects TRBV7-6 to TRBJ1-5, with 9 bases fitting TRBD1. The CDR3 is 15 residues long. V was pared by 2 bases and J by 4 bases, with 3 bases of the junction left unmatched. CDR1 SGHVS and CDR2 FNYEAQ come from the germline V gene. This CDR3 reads CASSLTQGANQPQHF. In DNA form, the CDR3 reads TGTGCCAGCAGCTTAACACAGGGGGCAAATCAGCCCCAGCATTTT.

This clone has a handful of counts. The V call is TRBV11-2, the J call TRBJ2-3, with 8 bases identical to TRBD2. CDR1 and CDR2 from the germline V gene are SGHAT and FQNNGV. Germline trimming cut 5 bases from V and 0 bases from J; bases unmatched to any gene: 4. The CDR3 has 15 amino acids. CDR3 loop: CASSPWTSSTDTQYF. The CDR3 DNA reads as TGTGCCAGCAGCCCCTGGACTAGCAGCACAGATACGCAGTATTTT. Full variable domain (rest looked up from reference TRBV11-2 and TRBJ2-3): EAGVAQSPRYKIIEKRQSVAFWCNPISGHATLYWYQQILGQGPKLLIQFQNNGVVDDSQLPKDRFSAERLKGVDSTLKIQPAKLEDSAVYLCASSPWTSSTDTQYFGPGTRLTVL.

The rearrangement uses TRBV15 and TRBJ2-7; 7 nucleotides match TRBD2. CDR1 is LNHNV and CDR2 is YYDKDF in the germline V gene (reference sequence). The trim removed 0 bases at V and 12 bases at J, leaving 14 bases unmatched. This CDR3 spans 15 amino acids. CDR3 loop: CATSRDPGGSSQPYF. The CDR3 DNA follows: TGTGCCACCAGCAGAGATCCGGGAGGCAGCTCACAGCCGTACTTC. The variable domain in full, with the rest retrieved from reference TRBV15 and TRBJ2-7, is DAMVIQNPRYQVTQFGKPVTLSCSQTLNHNVMYWYQQKSSQAPKLLFHYYDKDFNNEADTPDNFQSRRPNTSFCFLDIRSPGLGDTAMYLCATSRDPGGSSQPYFGPGTRLTVT.

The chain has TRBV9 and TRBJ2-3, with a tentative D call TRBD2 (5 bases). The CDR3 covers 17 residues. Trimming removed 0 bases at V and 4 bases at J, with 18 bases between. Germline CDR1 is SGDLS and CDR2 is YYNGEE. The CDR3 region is CASSVGRWGRGSDTQYF. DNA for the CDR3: TGTGCCAGCAGCGTAGGGCGGTGGGGTCGAGGGTCAGATACGCAGTATTTT.

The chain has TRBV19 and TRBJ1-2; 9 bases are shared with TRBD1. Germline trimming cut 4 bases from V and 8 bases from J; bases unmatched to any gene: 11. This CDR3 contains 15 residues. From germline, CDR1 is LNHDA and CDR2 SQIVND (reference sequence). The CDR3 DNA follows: TGTGCCAGTAGTACTCAAGGACAGGGGATAGAAGGCTACACCTTC. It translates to CASSTQGQGIEGYTF.

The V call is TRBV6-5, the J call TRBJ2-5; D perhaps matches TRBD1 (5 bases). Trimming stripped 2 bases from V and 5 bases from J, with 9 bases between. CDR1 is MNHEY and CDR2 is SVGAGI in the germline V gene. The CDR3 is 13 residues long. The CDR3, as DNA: TGTGCCAGCAGTTACGGGCAGGGTGAGACCCAGTACTTC. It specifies CASSYGQGETQYF.

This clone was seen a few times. As DNA, the CDR3 is TGTGCCAGCAGTGACTCAACGGGAGTCACAGATACGCAGTATTTT. Translated: CASSDSTGVTDTQYF. The chain combines TRBV6-4 with TRBJ2-3, with D tentatively TRBD2 (6 bases). Germline V gene data show CDR1 as MRHNA and CDR2 as SNTAGT. V lost 0 bases, J lost 2 bases, and 9 bases lay in between. The CDR3 runs 15 residues.

The CDR3 spells CASSEQGFHQPQHF. The CDR3 DNA is TGCGCCAGCAGTGAACAGGGGTTTCATCAGCCCCAGCATTTT. The rearrangement uses TRBV10-2 and TRBJ1-5; 7 positions match TRBD1. CDR1 and CDR2 (germline): WSHSY, SAAADI. Trimming took 3 bases from V and 5 from J; bases not matched to a gene: 4. This CDR3 contains 14 residues.

CDR3: CASRDRVNTEAFF. As DNA, the CDR3 is TGCGCCAGCAGGGACAGAGTAAACACTGAAGCTTTCTTT. The chain couples TRBV5-1 to TRBJ1-1, with TRBD1 as a possible D gene (6 bases). The CDR3 runs to 13 residues. Germline V gene data show CDR1 as SGHRS and CDR2 as YFSETQ. Trimming took 5 bases from V and 2 from J, leaving 10 bases between them.